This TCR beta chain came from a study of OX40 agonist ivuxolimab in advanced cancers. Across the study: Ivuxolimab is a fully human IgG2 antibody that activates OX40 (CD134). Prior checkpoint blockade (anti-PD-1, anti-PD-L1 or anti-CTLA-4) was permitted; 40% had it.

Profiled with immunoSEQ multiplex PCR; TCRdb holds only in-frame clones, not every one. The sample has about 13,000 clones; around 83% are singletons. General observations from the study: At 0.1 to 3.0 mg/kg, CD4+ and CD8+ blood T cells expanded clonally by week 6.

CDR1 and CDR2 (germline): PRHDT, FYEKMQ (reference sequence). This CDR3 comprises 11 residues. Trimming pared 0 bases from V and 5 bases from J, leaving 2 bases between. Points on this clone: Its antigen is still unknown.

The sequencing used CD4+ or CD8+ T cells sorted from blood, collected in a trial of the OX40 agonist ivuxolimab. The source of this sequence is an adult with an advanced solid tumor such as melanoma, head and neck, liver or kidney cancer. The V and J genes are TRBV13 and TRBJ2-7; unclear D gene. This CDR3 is CASSLGNEQYF. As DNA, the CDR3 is TGTGCCAGCAGCTTAGGTAACGAGCAGTACTTC.